This TCR beta chain was captured by sequencing in a study of blood T cell repertoires in COVID-19. Overall study: Sources were T cells, B-cell-depleted T cells, or PBMCs; the material itself was cDNA or gDNA.

The authors' processing: Estimation of nucleated cell counts was performed using reference gene primer amplification. Method: immunoSEQ multiplex PCR; TCRdb's copy keeps in-frame clones and lacks some. For V, J and clone size, that table is used; D and trimming come from the DNA. The profile covers a few hundred thousand clones, with about 90% appearing a single time and roughly 1% taken by the ten largest. Enrolled through a virtual design, the participants were between roughly 18 and 90 years of age and came from 24 US areas. Recovery meant two consecutive negative NP/OP PCR tests, professional clearance, or resolved symptoms. This clone was seen more than once but under ten times. V was trimmed by 2 bases and J by 8 bases, leaving 12 bases between them. The length of the CDR3 is 13 residues.

The V and J genes are TRBV12-3 or TRBV12-4 and TRBJ1-2; possibly TRBD1 for D (5 bases). The TCR was taken from a woman aged 25-40 years who had recovered from COVID-19. The source material was PBMCs or T cells enriched from blood (not recorded which). CDR3 DNA: TGTGCCAGCAGTTTATCCAGGGTGCACGGCTACACCTTC. It yields the protein CASSLSRVHGYTF.